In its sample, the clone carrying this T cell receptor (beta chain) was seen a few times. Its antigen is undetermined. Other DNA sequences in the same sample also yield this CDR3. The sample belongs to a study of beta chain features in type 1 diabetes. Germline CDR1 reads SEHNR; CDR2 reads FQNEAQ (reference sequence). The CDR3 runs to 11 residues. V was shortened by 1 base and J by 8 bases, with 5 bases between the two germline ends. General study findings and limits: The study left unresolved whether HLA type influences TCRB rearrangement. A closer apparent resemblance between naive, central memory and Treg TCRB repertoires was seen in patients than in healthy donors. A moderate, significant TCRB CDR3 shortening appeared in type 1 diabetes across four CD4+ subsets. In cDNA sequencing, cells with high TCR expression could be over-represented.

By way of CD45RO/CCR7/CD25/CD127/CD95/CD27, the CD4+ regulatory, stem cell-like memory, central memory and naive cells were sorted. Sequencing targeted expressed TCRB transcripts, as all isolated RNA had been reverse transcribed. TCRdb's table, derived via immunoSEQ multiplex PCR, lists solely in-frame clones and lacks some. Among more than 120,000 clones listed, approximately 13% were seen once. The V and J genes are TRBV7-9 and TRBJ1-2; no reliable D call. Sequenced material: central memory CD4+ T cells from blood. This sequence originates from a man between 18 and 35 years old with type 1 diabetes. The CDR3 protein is CASSLEVGYTF. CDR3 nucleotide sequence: TGTGCCAGCAGCTTAGAGGTCGGCTACACCTTC.